The present entry profiles one T cell receptor beta chain with its context. In the study's own analysis: Reference gene primer amplification gave estimated nucleated cell counts. Libraries were prepared by immunoSEQ multiplex PCR; TCRdb keeps only in-frame clonotypes and omits some of them. D and trimming were read from the DNA, whereas the V and J calls and clone size are those reported in that table. The sample shows approximately 260,000 clones, roughly 84% of them seen only once. The data were obtained in a study of blood T cell repertoires in COVID-19. Study details: Sites in the United States, Italy and Spain provided acute and convalescent COVID-19 samples.

This receptor was obtained from a human donor in a cohort sampled during active COVID-19. Source material: peripheral blood.

CDR3 sequence reads: CASSPPPVDTQYF. The CDR3 DNA follows: TGTGCCAGCAGCCCTCCCCCCGTGGATACGCAGTATTTT. The chain recombines TRBV12-3 or TRBV12-4 with TRBJ2-3; D call uncertain. This CDR3 has 13 amino acids. V lost 6 bases and J lost 6, with 13 bases in between.